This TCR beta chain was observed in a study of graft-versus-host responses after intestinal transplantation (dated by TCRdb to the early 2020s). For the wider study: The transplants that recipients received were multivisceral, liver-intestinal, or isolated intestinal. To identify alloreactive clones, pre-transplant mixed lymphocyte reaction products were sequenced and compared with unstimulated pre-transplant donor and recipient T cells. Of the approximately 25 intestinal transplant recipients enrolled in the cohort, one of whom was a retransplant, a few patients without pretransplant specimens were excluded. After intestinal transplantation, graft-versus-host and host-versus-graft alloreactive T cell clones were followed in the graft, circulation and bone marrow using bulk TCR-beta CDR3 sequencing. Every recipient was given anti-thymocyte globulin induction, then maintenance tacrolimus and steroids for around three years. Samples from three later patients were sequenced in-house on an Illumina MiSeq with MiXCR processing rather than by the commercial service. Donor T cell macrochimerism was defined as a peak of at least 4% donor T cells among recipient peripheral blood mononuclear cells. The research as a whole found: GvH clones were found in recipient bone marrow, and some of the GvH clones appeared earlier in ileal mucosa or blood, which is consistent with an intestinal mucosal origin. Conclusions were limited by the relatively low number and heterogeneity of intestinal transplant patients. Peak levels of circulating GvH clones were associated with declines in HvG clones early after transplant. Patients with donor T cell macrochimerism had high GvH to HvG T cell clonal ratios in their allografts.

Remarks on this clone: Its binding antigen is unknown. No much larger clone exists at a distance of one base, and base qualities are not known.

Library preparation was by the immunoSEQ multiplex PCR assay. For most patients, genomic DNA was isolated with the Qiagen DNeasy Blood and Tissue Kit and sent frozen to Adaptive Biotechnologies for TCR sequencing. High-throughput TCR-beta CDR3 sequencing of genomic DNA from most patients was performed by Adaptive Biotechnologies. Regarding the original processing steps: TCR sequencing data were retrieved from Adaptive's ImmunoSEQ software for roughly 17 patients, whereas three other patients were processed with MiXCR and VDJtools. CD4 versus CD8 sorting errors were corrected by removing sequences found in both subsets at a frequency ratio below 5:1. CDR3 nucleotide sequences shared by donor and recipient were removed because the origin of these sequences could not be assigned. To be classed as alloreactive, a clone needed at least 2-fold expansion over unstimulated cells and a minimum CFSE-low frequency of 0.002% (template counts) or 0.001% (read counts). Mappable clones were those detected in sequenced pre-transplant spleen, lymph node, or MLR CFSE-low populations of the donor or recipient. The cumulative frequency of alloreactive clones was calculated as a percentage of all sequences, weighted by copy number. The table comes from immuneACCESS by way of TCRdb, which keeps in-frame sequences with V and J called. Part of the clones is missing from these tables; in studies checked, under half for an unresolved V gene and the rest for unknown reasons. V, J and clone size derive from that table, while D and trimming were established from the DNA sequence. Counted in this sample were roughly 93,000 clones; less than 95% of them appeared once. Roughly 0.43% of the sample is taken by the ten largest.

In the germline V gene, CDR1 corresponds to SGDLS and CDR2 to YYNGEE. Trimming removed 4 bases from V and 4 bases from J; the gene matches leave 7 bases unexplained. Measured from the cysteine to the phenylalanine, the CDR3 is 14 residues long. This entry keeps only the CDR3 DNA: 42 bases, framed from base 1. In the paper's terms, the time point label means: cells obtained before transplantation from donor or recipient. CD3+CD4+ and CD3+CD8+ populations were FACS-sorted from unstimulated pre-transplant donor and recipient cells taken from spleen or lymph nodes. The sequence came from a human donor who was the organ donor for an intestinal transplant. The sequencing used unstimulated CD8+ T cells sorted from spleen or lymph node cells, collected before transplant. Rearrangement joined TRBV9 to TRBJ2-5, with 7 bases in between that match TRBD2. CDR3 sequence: CASSPGLGSETQYF. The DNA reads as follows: TGTGCCAGCAGCCCTGGACTAGGCTCAGAGACCCAGTACTTC.